The 2 T cell receptor beta chains below all came from one sample that was sequenced in a study of T-cell memory formation after mild COVID-19. Each CDR3 protein is one row after TCRdb ran MiXCR on the 5' RACE reads. The top ten hold approximately 1.4% of the sample, which has 45,000 to 55,000 distinct CDR3 sequences, 5.5% to 7.5% seen once. Sequenced: PBMCs or a T cell subset sorted from them (not recorded which). Source of these receptors: a man between 18 and 35 years old who had mild COVID-19 (a few samples of this study predate the infection). Cell type and time point are not known.

A few counts support this clonotype. The chain links TRBV4-1 to TRBJ2-2; D assignment may be TRBD1 or TRBD2 (5 bases each). The germline CDR1 and CDR2 sequences are MGHRA and YSYEKL. The CDR3 covers 14 residues. Trimming took off 4 bases at V and 3 bases at J, with 9 bases between the two ends. The CDR3 reads CASSPRDHTGELFF. CDR3 sequence (DNA): TGCGCCAGCAGCCCCCGGGACCACACCGGGGAGCTGTTTTTT.

This clonotype turned up a few times. V gene TRBV12-3 or TRBV12-4 combines with J gene TRBJ1-5; TRBD1 might be the D (6 bases). The CDR3 is 13 amino acids. The V end was cut by 5 bases, the J end by 6 bases, with 11 bases between. CDR3 sequence: CASSPQGGQPQHF. CDR3 DNA sequence: TGTGCCAGCAGTCCACAAGGGGGTCAGCCCCAGCATTTT.